This T cell receptor (beta chain) was found in a study of T cells in Graves' hyperthyroidism and ophthalmopathy. A note on this clonotype: The conserved phenylalanine or tryptophan normally closing the CDR3 is absent here, so this likely arose from a read error.

Thyroid ultrasound, orbital computed tomography, clinical symptoms, and serum thyroxine and TRAb underpinned diagnoses. Using approximately 10 ml of fresh peripheral blood, PBMCs were prepared. Amplified TCR beta CDR3 regions derived from RNA transcripts. Researchers ran a first-round RT-PCR on the TCR CDR3 using the HTBI primer set. TCRdb re-analysed the multiplex PCR reads in MiXCR, keeping a single row per CDR3 protein. Of roughly 200,000 distinct CDR3 sequences listed, 15% to 20% are singletons. Sequencing input: blood. The receptor was derived from a man between 35 and 55 years old with Graves' hyperthyroidism.

In nucleotides, the CDR3 is TGTGCCAGCAGCCTCCGACAGATTAACACCGGGGAGCTGTTTTAT. It encodes CASSLRQINTGELFY. This rearrangement joins TRBV7-8 to TRBJ2-2; D perhaps matches TRBD1 (5 bases). This CDR3 is 15 amino acids long. V was clipped by 5 bases and J by 2 bases, with 12 bases between them. CDR1 SGHVS and CDR2 FQNEAQ come from the germline V gene.